The text below deals with one T cell receptor (beta chain). The data were taken from a study of control samples from healthy donors and cancer patients. CDR3 size: 16 residues. Germline CDR1 is SGHTA and CDR2 is FQGNSA. Deletions cut 2 bases from V and 0 bases from J, with 11 bases between. Some clones are missing from TCRdb's copy, which holds only in-frame ones; the method was immunoSEQ multiplex PCR. The repertoire holds 130,000 or so clones, with around 86% as singletons. The chain is built from TRBV7-2 and TRBJ1-3; weak D call: TRBD1 (5 bases). The sequencing sample was made of blood. The receptor comes from a man aged 40-49 years in good health. The CDR3 bases are TGTGCCAGCAGCTTATGGACACAGAACTCTGGAAACACCATATATTTT. Protein product: CASSLWTQNSGNTIYF.